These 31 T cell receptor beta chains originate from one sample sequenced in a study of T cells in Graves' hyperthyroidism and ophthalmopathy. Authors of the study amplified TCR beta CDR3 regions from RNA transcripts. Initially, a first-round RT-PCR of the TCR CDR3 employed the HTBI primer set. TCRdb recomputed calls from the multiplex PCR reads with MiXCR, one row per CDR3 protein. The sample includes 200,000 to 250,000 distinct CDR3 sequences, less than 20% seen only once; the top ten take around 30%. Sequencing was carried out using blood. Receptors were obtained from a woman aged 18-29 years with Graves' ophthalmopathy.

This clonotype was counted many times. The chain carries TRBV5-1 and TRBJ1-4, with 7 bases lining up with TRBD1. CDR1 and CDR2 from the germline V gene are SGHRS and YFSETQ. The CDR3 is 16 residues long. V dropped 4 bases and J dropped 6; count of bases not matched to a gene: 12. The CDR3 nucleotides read TGCGCCAGCAGCCCAGGGGGAGTCCCAGGCCATGAAAAACTGTTTTTT. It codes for CASSPGGVPGHEKLFF.

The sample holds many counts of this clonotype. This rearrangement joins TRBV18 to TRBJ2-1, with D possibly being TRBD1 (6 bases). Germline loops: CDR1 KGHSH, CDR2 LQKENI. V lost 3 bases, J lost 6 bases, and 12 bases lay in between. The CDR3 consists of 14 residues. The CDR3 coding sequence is TGTGCCAGCTCACCCCAGAGACAGGCCAATGAGCAGTTCTTC. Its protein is CASSPQRQANEQFF.

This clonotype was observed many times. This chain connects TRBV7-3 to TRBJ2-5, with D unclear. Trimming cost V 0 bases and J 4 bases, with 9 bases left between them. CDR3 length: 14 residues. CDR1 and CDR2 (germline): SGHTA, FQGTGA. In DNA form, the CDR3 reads TGTGCCAGCAGCTTAACGGGTGGTCCAGAGACCCAGTACTTC. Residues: CASSLTGGPETQYF.

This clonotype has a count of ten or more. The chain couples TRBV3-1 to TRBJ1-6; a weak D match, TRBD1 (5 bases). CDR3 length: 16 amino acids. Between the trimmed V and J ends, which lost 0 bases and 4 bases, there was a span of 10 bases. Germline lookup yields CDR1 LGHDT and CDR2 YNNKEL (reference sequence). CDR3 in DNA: TGTGCCAGCAGCCAAGAAAGGCAGGGATATAATTCACCCCTCCACTTT. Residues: CASSQERQGYNSPLHF.

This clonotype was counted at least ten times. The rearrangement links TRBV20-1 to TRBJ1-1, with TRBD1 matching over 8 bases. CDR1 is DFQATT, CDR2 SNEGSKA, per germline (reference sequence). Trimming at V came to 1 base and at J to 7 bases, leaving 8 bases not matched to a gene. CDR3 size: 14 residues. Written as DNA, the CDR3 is TGCAGTGCTAGAGCCCGGGCAGGGGGCTTTGAAGCTTTCTTT. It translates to CSARARAGGFEAFF.

CDR3 region: CSARDPHKGGGNTGELFF. The CDR3 DNA reads as TGCAGTGCTAGAGATCCCCACAAGGGAGGAGGGAACACCGGGGAGCTGTTTTTT. The chain couples TRBV20-1 to TRBJ2-2; D is perhaps TRBD2 (6 bases). The CDR3 consists of 18 residues. Germline lookup yields CDR1 DFQATT and CDR2 SNEGSKA (reference sequence). Trimming shortened V by 0 bases and J by 1 base, and 18 bases separated the two germline ends.

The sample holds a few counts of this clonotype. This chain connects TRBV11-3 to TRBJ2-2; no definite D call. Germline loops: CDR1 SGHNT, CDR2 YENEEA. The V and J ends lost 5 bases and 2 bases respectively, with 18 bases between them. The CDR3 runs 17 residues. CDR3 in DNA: TGTGCCAGCAGCAGGTCTTGGCCTGACAAAAACACCGGGGAGCTGTTTTTT. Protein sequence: CASSRSWPDKNTGELFF.

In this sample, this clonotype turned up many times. The CDR3, as DNA: TGCAGTGCTAGTATTTTACAGGGGCGAGAGCAGTACTTC. Amino acids: CSASILQGREQYF. J is TRBJ2-7 and V is TRBV20-1; 7 positions match TRBD1. V was clipped by 3 bases and J by 7 bases; unmatched bases: 9. This CDR3 spans 13 amino acids. Germline loops: CDR1 DFQATT, CDR2 SNEGSKA (reference sequence).

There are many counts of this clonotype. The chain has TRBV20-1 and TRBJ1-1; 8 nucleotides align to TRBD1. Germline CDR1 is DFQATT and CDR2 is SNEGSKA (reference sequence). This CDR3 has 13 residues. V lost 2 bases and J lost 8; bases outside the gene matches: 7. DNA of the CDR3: TGCAGTGCTAGATCGGGACAGGCCAAAGAAGCTTTCTTT. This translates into CSARSGQAKEAFF.

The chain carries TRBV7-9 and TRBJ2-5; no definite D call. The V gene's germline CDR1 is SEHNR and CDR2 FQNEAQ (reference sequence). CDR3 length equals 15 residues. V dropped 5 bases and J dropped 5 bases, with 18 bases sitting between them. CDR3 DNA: TGTGCCAGCAGCACATACTTAGGACGTTTCGAGACCCAGTACTTC. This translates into CASSTYLGRFETQYF. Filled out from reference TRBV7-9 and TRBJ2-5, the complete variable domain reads DTGVSQNPRHKITKRGQNVTFRCDPISEHNRLYWYRQTLGQGPEFLTYFQNEAQLEKSRLLSDRFSAERPKGSFSTLEIQRTEQGDSAMYLCASSTYLGRFETQYFGPGTRLLVL.

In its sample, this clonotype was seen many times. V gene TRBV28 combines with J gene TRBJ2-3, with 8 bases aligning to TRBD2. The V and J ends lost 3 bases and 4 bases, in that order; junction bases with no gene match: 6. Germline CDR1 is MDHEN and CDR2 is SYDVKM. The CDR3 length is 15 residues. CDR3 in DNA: TGTGCCAGCAGTTTTCGGACTAGCACAGCAGATACGCAGTATTTT. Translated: CASSFRTSTADTQYF. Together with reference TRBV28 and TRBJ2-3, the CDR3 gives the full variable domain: DVKVTQSSRYLVKRTGEKVFLECVQDMDHENMFWYRQDPGLGLRLIYFSYDVKMKEKGDIPEGYSVSREKKERFSLILESASTNQTSMYLCASSFRTSTADTQYFGPGTRLTVL.

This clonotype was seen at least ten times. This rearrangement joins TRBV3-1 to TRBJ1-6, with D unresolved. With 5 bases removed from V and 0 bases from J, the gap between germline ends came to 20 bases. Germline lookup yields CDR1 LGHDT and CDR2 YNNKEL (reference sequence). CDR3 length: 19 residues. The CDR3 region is CASSNKGGGVSSYNSPLHF. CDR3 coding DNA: TGTGCCAGCAGCAACAAAGGAGGTGGCGTAAGCTCCTATAATTCACCCCTCCACTTT.

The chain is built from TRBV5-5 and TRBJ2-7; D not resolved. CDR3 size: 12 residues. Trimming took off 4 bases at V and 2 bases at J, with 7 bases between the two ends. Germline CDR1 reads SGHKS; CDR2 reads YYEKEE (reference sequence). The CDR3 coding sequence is TGTGCCAGCAGCGACCTTGCCTACGAGCAGTACTTC. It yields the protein CASSDLAYEQYF.

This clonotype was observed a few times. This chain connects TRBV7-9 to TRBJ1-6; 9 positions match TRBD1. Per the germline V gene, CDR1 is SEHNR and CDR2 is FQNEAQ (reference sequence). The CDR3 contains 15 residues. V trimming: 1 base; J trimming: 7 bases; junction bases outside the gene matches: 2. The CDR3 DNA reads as TGTGCCAGCAGCTTAGTGGGACAGGGCAATTCACCCCTCCACTTT. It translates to CASSLVGQGNSPLHF.

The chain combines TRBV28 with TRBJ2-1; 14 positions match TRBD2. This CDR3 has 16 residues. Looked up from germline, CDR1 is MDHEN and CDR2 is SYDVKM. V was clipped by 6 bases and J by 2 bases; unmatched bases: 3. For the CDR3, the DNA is TGTGCCAGCAGGACTAGCGGGGGGGCCCCCTACAATGAGCAGTTCTTC. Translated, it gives CASRTSGGAPYNEQFF.

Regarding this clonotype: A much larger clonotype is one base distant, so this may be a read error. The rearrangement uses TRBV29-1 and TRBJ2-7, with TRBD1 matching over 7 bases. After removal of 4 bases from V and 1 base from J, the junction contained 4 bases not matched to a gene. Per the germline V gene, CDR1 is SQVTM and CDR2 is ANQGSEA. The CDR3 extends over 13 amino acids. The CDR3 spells CSVVTGLSYEQYF. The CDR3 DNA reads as TGCAGCGTTGTGACAGGGCTGTCCTACGAGCAGTACTTC.

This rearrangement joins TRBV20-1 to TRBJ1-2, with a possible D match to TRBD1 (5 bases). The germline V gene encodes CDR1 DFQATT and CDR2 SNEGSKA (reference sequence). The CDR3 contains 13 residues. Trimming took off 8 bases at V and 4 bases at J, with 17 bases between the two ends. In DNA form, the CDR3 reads TGCAGTACGGACAAAGATAGGAGCTATGGCTACACCTTC. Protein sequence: CSTDKDRSYGYTF.

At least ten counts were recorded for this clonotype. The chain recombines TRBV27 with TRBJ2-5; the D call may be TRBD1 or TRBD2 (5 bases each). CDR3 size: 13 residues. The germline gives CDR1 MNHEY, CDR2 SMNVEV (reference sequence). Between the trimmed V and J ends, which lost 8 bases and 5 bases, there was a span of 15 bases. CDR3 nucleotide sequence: TGTGCCAGCGCGAGGGACCGAGGGGAGACCCAGTACTTC. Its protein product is CASARDRGETQYF.

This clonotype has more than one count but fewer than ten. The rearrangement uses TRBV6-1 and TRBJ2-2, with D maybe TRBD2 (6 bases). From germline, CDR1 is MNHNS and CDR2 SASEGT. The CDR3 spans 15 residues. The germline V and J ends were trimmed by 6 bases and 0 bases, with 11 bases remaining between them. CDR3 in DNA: TGTGCCAGCAGCACCGGGACTGCGAACACCGGGGAGCTGTTTTTT. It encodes CASSTGTANTGELFF.

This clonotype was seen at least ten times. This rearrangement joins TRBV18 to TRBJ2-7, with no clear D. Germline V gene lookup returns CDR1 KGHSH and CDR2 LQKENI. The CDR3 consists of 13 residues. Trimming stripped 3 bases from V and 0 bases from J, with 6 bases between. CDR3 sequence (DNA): TGTGCCAGCTCACCCTCGCTCTCCTACGAGCAGTACTTC. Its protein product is CASSPSLSYEQYF.

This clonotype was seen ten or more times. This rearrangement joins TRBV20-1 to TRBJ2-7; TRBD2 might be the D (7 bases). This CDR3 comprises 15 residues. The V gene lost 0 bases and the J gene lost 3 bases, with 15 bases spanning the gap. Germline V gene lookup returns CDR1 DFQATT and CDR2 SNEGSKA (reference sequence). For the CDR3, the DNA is TGCAGTGCTAGAGAGGGGGGGCTAGAGGGCTACGAGCAGTACTTC. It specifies CSAREGGLEGYEQYF.

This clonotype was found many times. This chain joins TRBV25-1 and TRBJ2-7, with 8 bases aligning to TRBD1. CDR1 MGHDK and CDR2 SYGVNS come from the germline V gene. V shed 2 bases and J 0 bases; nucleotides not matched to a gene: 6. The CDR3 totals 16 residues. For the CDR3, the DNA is TGTGCCAGCAGTGAAAACTTCGGACAGGGCTCCTACGAGCAGTACTTC. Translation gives CASSENFGQGSYEQYF.

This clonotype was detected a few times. CDR3 sequence: CSARGGTSEYNEQFF. CDR3 DNA sequence: TGCAGTGCCCGAGGGGGGACTAGCGAGTACAATGAGCAGTTCTTC. This chain links TRBV20-1 with TRBJ2-1; 10 positions agree with TRBD2. There are 15 residues in the CDR3. Unmatched junction bases numbered 9, after V lost 6 bases and J lost 4 bases. Germline assignment: CDR1 DFQATT and CDR2 SNEGSKA (reference sequence).

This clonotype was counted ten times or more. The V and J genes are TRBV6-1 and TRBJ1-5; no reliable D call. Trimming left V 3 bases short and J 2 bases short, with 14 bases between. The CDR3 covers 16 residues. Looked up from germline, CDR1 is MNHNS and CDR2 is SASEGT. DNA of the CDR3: TGTGCCAGCAGTGAGAGTCCTCGCCCAGGCAATCAGCCCCAGCATTTT. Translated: CASSESPRPGNQPQHF.

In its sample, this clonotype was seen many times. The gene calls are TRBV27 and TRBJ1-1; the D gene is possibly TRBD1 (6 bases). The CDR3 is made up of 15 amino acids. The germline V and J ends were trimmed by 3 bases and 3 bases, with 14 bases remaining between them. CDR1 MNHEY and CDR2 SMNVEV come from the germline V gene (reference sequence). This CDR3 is CASSLRGVRDTEAFF. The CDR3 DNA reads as TGTGCCAGCAGTTTGAGGGGGGTAAGGGACACTGAAGCTTTCTTT.

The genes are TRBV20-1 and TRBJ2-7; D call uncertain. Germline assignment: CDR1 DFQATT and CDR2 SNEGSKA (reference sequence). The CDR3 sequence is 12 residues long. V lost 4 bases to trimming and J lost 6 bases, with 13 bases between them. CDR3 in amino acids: CSANGDITEQYF. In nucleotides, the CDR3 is TGCAGTGCTAATGGAGACATCACCGAGCAGTACTTC.

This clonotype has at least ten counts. CDR3 region: CAWMQSSYNEQFF. For the CDR3, the DNA is TGTGCCTGGATGCAGAGCTCCTACAATGAGCAGTTCTTC. The chain couples TRBV30 to TRBJ2-1; unclear D gene. Germline CDR1 is GTSNPN and CDR2 is SVGIG (reference sequence). Deletions cut 4 bases from V and 0 bases from J, with 7 bases between. The CDR3 totals 13 residues. Supplemented by reference TRBV30 and TRBJ2-1, the full variable domain reads SQTIHQWPATLVQPVGSPLSLECTVEGTSNPNLYWYRQAAGRGLQLLFYSVGIGQISSEVPQNLSASRPQDRQFILSSKKLLLSDSGFYLCAWMQSSYNEQFFGPGTRLTVL.

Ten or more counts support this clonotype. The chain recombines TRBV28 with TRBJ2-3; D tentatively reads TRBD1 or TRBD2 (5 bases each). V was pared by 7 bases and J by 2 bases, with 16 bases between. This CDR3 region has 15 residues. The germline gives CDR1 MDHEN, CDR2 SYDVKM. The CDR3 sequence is CASIEVGGVTDTQYF. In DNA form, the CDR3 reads TGTGCCAGCATCGAAGTTGGGGGAGTCACAGATACGCAGTATTTT.

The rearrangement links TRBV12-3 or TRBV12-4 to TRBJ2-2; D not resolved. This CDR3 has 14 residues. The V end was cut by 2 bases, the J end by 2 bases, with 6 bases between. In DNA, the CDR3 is TGTGCCAGCAGTTTACAGCCTAACACCGGGGAGCTGTTTTTT. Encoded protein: CASSLQPNTGELFF.

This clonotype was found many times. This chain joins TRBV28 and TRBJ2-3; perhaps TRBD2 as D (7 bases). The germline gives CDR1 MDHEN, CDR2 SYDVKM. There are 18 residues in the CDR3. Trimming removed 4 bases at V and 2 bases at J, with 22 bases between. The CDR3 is CASSSALLLGGATDTQYF. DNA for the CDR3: TGTGCCAGCAGTTCCGCTTTATTGTTGGGGGGGGCCACAGATACGCAGTATTTT. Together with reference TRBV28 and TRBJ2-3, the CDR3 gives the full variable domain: DVKVTQSSRYLVKRTGEKVFLECVQDMDHENMFWYRQDPGLGLRLIYFSYDVKMKEKGDIPEGYSVSREKKERFSLILESASTNQTSMYLCASSSALLLGGATDTQYFGPGTRLTVL.

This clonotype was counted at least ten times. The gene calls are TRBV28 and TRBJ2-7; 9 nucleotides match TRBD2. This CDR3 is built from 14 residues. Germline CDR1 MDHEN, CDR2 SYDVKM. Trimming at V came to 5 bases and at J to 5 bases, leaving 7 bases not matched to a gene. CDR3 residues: CASSDVAGVNEQYF. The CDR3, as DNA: TGTGCCAGCAGTGATGTAGCGGGGGTTAACGAGCAGTACTTC.